This TCR beta chain was captured in a study of blood T cells in healthy people across ages. Whole-study findings and limits: Across samples, TCR beta diversity tracked strongly with naive T cell percentage. Unsorted PBMCs blocked a conclusive comparison of naive and antigen-experienced cells.

With regard to this clonotype: The antigen is unknown.

With each sample, at least 5.5 micrograms of total RNA were extracted. The CDR3 is 18 amino acids. After removal of 6 bases from V and 0 bases from J, the junction contained 11 bases not matched to a gene. A sample-barcoded 5' primer and a J-beta primer mix were used in a second PCR of about 7 to 12 cycles. In TCRdb, the 5' RACE reads were re-called with MiXCR into one record per CDR3 protein. In the table there are hundreds of thousands of distinct CDR3 sequences, around 36% of which are singletons. The sequencing sample was made of blood. The clonotype originates from a man aged 18 to 30 in good health. The chain employs TRBV12-3 or TRBV12-4 and TRBJ2-6; 7 positions match TRBD1. The CDR3 is CASSPRGGASSGANVLTF. Written as DNA, the CDR3 is TGTGCCAGCAGCCCGAGAGGGGGCGCGTCCTCTGGGGCCAACGTCCTGACTTTC.